One and the same sample provided the 27 T cell receptor beta chains below, sequenced in a study of control samples from healthy donors and cancer patients. Generated by immunoSEQ multiplex PCR, the TCRdb table keeps only in-frame clones and is missing some. Among 120,000 or so clones listed, around 87% were seen once. Sequenced material: blood. Receptor source: a man in his forties in good health.

This clone was detected only a few times. CDR3 in amino acids: CASSPGLRYEQYF. The DNA for the CDR3 is TGTGCCAGCAGTCCGGGACTCCGGTACGAGCAGTACTTC. This sequence joins TRBV6-2 or TRBV6-3 and TRBJ2-7; weak D call: TRBD2 (6 bases). The CDR3 length is 13 residues. Per the germline V gene, CDR1 is MNHEY and CDR2 is SVGEGT. V lost 5 bases, J lost 4 bases, and 12 bases lay in between.

This clone was observed a single time. The chain employs TRBV11-3 and TRBJ2-3; weak D call: TRBD2 (5 bases). From germline, CDR1 is SGHNT and CDR2 YENEEA. V was cut by 3 bases and J by 6 bases, with 13 bases left in between. This CDR3 has 14 residues. The CDR3 region has the DNA TGTGCCAGCAGCTTTAGGACGGGGTCGGATACGCAGTATTTT. Its translation is CASSFRTGSDTQYF.

This chain joins TRBV5-1 and TRBJ1-1; D is unresolved. Germline V lookup: CDR1 SGHRS, CDR2 YFSETQ. V shed 1 base and J shed 1 base, with 20 bases lying between them. CDR3 length: 18 residues. CDR3 nucleotides: TGCGCCAGCAGCTTGACCCCCCGAGGAGGGCCCTCGAACACTGAAGCTTTCTTT. Amino acid sequence: CASSLTPRGGPSNTEAFF.

This clone occurred once. The chain is built from TRBV30 and TRBJ2-7, with 7 bases identical to TRBD1. Germline trimming cut 3 bases from V and 3 bases from J; bases unmatched to any gene: 11. From germline, CDR1 is GTSNPN and CDR2 SVGIG (reference sequence). The CDR3 is 15 residues long. The DNA for the CDR3 is TGTGCCTGGAGAGGACAGGTTGGCAGAGTCTACGAGCAGTACTTC. Protein: CAWRGQVGRVYEQYF.

The chain joins TRBV18 to TRBJ2-7, with D hard to call. Germline CDR1 and CDR2: KGHSH and LQKENI. This CDR3 comprises 16 residues. Trimming took 3 bases from V and 2 from J, leaving 17 bases between them. The CDR3 sequence: CASSPTAALQTYEQYF. DNA of the CDR3: TGTGCCAGCTCACCGACCGCGGCTCTACAGACCTACGAGCAGTACTTC.

V is TRBV4-1 and J is TRBJ2-1, with a possible D match to TRBD2 (6 bases). The CDR3 spans 17 residues. V shed 0 bases and J shed 1 base, with 13 bases lying between them. CDR1 MGHRA and CDR2 YSYEKL come from the germline V gene. CDR3 loop: CASSQEDYLLSYNEQFF. CDR3 bases: TGCGCCAGCAGCCAAGAGGACTACCTCCTTTCCTACAATGAGCAGTTCTTC.

This chain links TRBV2 with TRBJ2-7; unclear D gene. Between the trimmed V and J ends, which lost 7 bases and 6 bases, there was a span of 16 bases. The CDR3 runs 13 residues. CDR1 and CDR2 from the germline V gene are SNHLY and FYNNEI. The CDR3 nucleotides read TGTGCCAGCACCCGGTCGGCCGCTTTCGAGCAGTACTTC. The encoded protein is CASTRSAAFEQYF. The entire variable domain, with the rest obtained from reference TRBV2 and TRBJ2-7, is as follows: EPEVTQTPSHQVTQMGQEVILRCVPISNHLYFYWYRQILGQKVEFLVSFYNNEISEKSEIFDDQFSVERPDGSNFTLKIRSTKLEDSAMYFCASTRSAAFEQYFGPGTRLTVT.

The table lists this clone with a count of one. The chain combines TRBV4-1 with TRBJ2-5; a possible D gene is TRBD2 (5 bases). CDR1 MGHRA and CDR2 YSYEKL come from the germline V gene. V shed 1 base and J shed 0 bases, with 9 bases lying between them. The CDR3 runs to 15 residues. This chain's CDR3 is CASSQGGNYQETQYF. CDR3 sequence (DNA): TGCGCCAGCAGCCAAGGAGGGAACTACCAAGAGACCCAGTACTTC.

The rearrangement links TRBV5-4 to TRBJ1-1; possibly TRBD1 for D (5 bases). This CDR3 is built from 15 residues. V lost 4 bases, J lost 3 bases, and 16 bases lay in between. Germline V lookup: CDR1 SGHNT, CDR2 YYREEE (reference sequence). The CDR3 protein is CASSPGTPVDTEAFF. The CDR3 DNA reads as TGTGCCAGCAGCCCGGGGACCCCCGTGGACACTGAAGCTTTCTTT. Together with reference TRBV5-4 and TRBJ1-1, the CDR3 gives the full variable domain: ETGVTQSPTHLIKTRGQQVTLRCSSQSGHNTVSWYQQALGQGPQFIFQYYREEENGRGNFPPRFSGLQFPNYSSELNVNALELDDSALYLCASSPGTPVDTEAFFGQGTRLTVV.

The chain employs TRBV20-1 and TRBJ2-5, with no clear D. The V end was cut by 0 bases, the J end by 11 bases, with 10 bases between. The CDR3 loop spans 11 amino acids. Germline loops: CDR1 DFQATT, CDR2 SNEGSKA (reference sequence). CDR3: CSARDFGRQYF. DNA of the CDR3: TGCAGTGCTAGAGATTTCGGTAGACAGTACTTC.

This clone showed up just once. This rearrangement joins TRBV19 to TRBJ1-2, with TRBD1 as a possible D gene (5 bases). This CDR3 region has 14 residues. V was shortened by 7 bases and J by 2 bases, with 14 bases between the two germline ends. The germline gives CDR1 LNHDA, CDR2 SQIVND (reference sequence). The CDR3: CASTAGRKNYGYTF. The CDR3 DNA follows: TGTGCCAGTACCGCGGGACGGAAGAACTATGGCTACACCTTC.

About this clone itself: Other DNA sequences within the sample encode an identical CDR3. V gene TRBV4-3 combines with J gene TRBJ1-4; 7 nucleotides match TRBD1. The CDR3 extends over 15 amino acids. In germline, CDR1 is LGHNA, CDR2 YSLEER. The junction had 8 bases not matched to a gene; V was cut back by 5 bases and J by 5 bases. The CDR3, as DNA: TGCGCCAGCAGCGTTACAGGGGTGGGGAATGAAAAACTGTTTTTT. Translated, it gives CASSVTGVGNEKLFF.

This clone was seen just once. J is TRBJ2-1 and V is TRBV29-1, with 12 nucleotides matching TRBD1. Germline CDR1 and CDR2: SQVTM and ANQGSEA. CDR3 length: 14 residues. V dropped 7 bases and J dropped 9; count of bases not matched to a gene: 10. Here the CDR3 reads CSAPRDRGLGEQFF. CDR3 sequence (DNA): TGCAGCGCTCCCCGGGACAGGGGGCTCGGTGAGCAGTTCTTC.

The chain uses TRBV6-5 and TRBJ1-1, with D unresolved. Germline loops: CDR1 MNHEY, CDR2 SVGAGI. The CDR3 length is 14 residues. The V end lost 2 bases, the J end lost 1 base, and 8 bases lay between the germline ends. CDR3 DNA sequence: TGTGCCAGCAGTTACGAGGCCTCGAACACTGAAGCTTTCTTT. Its translation is CASSYEASNTEAFF.

The chain uses TRBV30 and TRBJ2-6, with D perhaps matching TRBD2 (6 bases). V shed 5 bases and J shed 2 bases, with 19 bases lying between them. CDR3 size: 17 residues. Per the germline V gene, CDR1 is GTSNPN and CDR2 is SVGIG (reference sequence). In nucleotides, the CDR3 is TGTGCCTGGTCAAAGGGACTGACACTCCCTGGGGCCAACGTCCTGACTTTC. It translates to CAWSKGLTLPGANVLTF.

The rearrangement uses TRBV10-2 and TRBJ1-3; TRBD1 might be the D (5 bases). V dropped 3 bases and J dropped 0 bases, with 12 bases sitting between them. CDR1 is WSHSY and CDR2 is SAAADI in the germline V gene. This CDR3 has 16 amino acids. The CDR3 protein is CASSDRGGISGNTIYF. Here the CDR3 DNA reads TGCGCCAGCAGTGACCGTGGGGGGATCTCTGGAAACACCATATATTTT.

The CDR3 protein is CASSLVSGAGDSPLHF. In DNA form, the CDR3 reads TGTGCCAGCAGCTTGGTTAGTGGAGCGGGGGATTCACCCCTCCACTTT. This chain connects TRBV5-4 to TRBJ1-6; TRBD1 might be the D (5 bases). The CDR3 runs to 16 residues. The V gene's germline CDR1 is SGHNT and CDR2 YYREEE (reference sequence). Trimming removed 0 bases from V and 8 bases from J, with 15 bases in between.

The rearrangement joins TRBV29-1 to TRBJ1-2; the D is unclear. The CDR3 is 11 residues long. CDR1 is SQVTM and CDR2 is ANQGSEA in the germline V gene. Trimming pared 7 bases from V and 8 bases from J, leaving 14 bases between. CDR3 sequence (DNA): TGCAGCGACCAAGGGTTTCTCGGCTACACCTTC. This translates into CSDQGFLGYTF.

The chain recombines TRBV2 with TRBJ1-5; the match to TRBD1 covers 7 bases. The CDR3 totals 15 residues. Losses at the gene ends were 5 bases for V and 3 bases for J; bases not matched to a gene: 7. Germline lookup yields CDR1 SNHLY and CDR2 FYNNEI. CDR3 sequence (DNA): TGTGCCAGCAGTACCCGGGACAGTATCAATCAGCCCCAGCATTTT. Protein sequence: CASSTRDSINQPQHF.

The chain links TRBV11-2 to TRBJ2-5, with 8 bases aligning to TRBD2. V gave up 10 bases and J gave up 4 bases; unmatched junction bases: 20. CDR1 is SGHAT, CDR2 FQNNGV, per germline. The CDR3 sequence is 17 residues long. CDR3 sequence: CATHQGLGFGGIETQYF. In nucleotides, the CDR3 is TGTGCCACCCACCAGGGACTAGGATTTGGGGGTATAGAGACCCAGTACTTC. The full variable domain, completed using reference TRBV11-2 and TRBJ2-5, is EAGVAQSPRYKIIEKRQSVAFWCNPISGHATLYWYQQILGQGPKLLIQFQNNGVVDDSQLPKDRFSAERLKGVDSTLKIQPAKLEDSAVYLCATHQGLGFGGIETQYFGPGTRLLVL.

V and J are TRBV5-1 and TRBJ2-2; 7 bases are a match to TRBD1. Losses at the gene ends were 0 bases for V and 0 bases for J; bases not matched to a gene: 2. CDR3 length equals 16 residues. From germline, CDR1 is SGHRS and CDR2 YFSETQ. In DNA form, the CDR3 reads TGCGCCAGCAGCTTGGTCGGACAGGCGAACACCGGGGAGCTGTTTTTT. This codes for CASSLVGQANTGELFF.

V gene TRBV11-1 combines with J gene TRBJ2-7; D may correspond to TRBD1 or TRBD2 (5 bases each). Germline V lookup: CDR1 SGHAT, CDR2 FQDESV (reference sequence). V was clipped by 5 bases and J by 2 bases, with 16 bases between them. This CDR3 is 15 amino acids long. The CDR3 DNA reads as TGTGCCAGCAGCCCGTCCGGGACGGAGACCTACGAGCAGTACTTC. Its protein product is CASSPSGTETYEQYF.

The chain is built from TRBV12-3 or TRBV12-4 and TRBJ1-6; D remains ambiguous. Deletions cut 8 bases from V and 0 bases from J, with 5 bases between. This CDR3 contains 13 residues. Written as DNA, the CDR3 is TGTGCCAGCTTATACTCCTATAATTCACCCCTCCACTTT. Its protein is CASLYSYNSPLHF.

This rearrangement joins TRBV5-4 to TRBJ2-3; tentative D call: TRBD2 (5 bases). The ends were cut back, 4 bases at V and 4 bases at J, with 16 bases in the middle. The CDR3 has 15 amino acids. CDR1 and CDR2 from the germline V gene are SGHNT and YYREEE (reference sequence). The CDR3 loop reads CASSPPGSESDTQYF. CDR3 nucleotides: TGTGCCAGCAGCCCCCCGGGGAGTGAATCAGATACGCAGTATTTT.

The chain combines TRBV6-5 with TRBJ1-1; a possible D gene is TRBD1 (6 bases). Germline V gives CDR1 MNHEY, CDR2 SVGAGI. Trimming pared 2 bases from V and 5 bases from J, leaving 15 bases between. The CDR3 sequence is 15 residues long. The CDR3 nucleotides read TGTGCCAGCAGTTACAGCCACAGGGTAAAAACTGAAGCTTTCTTT. Encoded protein: CASSYSHRVKTEAFF.

A note on this clone: Within the sample, other DNA sequences also encode this same CDR3. The gene calls are TRBV5-1 and TRBJ2-1; D is ambiguous. CDR3 size: 13 residues. Trimming cost V 4 bases and J 7 bases, with 12 bases left between them. Germline loops: CDR1 SGHRS, CDR2 YFSETQ. CDR3 in DNA: TGCGCCAGCAGCCTGGGCCCGGGTAATGAGCAGTTCTTC. Its translation is CASSLGPGNEQFF.

CDR3 protein: CASSLDQDRGSKQFF. The CDR3 region has the DNA TGTGCCAGCAGCTTAGACCAGGACAGGGGATCGAAGCAGTTCTTC. The chain recombines TRBV11-3 with TRBJ2-1; 9 bases fit TRBD1. The CDR3 is 15 residues long. V lost 0 bases to trimming and J lost 11 bases; unmatched junction nucleotides: 8. Per germline, CDR1 SGHNT and CDR2 YENEEA.